This T cell receptor beta chain was recorded in a study of cytomegalovirus exposure and HLA in healthy donors. The V gene's germline CDR1 is SGHVS and CDR2 FNYEAQ. Trimming took 5 bases from V and 4 from J, leaving 14 bases between them. The CDR3 extends over 15 amino acids. The PCR contained 60 Vbeta and 13 Jbeta primers. TCRdb keeps only in-frame clones here, not all; method: immunoSEQ multiplex PCR. The sample carries 70,000 to 95,000 clones, around 76% recorded once. V gene TRBV7-6 combines with J gene TRBJ1-4; D not resolved. The source is a man aged 25-40 years in good health and CMV-seropositive. Source material: PBMCs. As DNA, the CDR3 is TGTGCCAGCAGCCGGTCAAACAGTCTTAATGAAAAACTGTTTTTT. Translated: CASSRSNSLNEKLFF.